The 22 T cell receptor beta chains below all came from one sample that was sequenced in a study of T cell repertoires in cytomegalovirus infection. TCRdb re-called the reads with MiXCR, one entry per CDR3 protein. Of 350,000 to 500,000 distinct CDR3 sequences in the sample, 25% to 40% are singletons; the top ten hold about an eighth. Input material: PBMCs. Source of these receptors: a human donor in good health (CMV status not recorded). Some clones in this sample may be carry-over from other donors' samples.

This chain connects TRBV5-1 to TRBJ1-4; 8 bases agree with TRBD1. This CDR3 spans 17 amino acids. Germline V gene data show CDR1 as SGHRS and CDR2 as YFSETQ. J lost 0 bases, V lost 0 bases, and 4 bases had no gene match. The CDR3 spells CASSLAPGGPTNEKLFF. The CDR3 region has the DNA TGCGCCAGCAGCTTGGCCCCAGGGGGCCCAACTAATGAAAAACTGTTTTTT.

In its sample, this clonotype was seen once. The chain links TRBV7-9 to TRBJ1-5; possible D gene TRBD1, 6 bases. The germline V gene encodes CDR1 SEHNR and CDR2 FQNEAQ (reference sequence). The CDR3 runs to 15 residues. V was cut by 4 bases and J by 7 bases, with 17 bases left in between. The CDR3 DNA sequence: TGTGCCAGCAGCTCGCAGGGGCTGTTCGTCCAGCCCCAGCATTTT. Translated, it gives CASSSQGLFVQPQHF.

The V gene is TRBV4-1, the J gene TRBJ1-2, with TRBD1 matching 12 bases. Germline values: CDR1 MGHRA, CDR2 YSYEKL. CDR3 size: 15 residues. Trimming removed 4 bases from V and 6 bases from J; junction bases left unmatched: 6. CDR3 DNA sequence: TGCGCCAGCAGCCCGGGACAGGGGGCTCGGAATGGCTACACCTTC. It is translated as CASSPGQGARNGYTF.

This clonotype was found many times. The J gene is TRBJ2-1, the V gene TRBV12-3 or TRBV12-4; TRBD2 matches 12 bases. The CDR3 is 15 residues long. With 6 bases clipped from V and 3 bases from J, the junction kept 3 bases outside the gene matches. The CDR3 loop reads CASRPTSGGYNEQFF. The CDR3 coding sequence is TGTGCCAGCAGGCCGACTAGCGGGGGCTACAATGAGCAGTTCTTC.

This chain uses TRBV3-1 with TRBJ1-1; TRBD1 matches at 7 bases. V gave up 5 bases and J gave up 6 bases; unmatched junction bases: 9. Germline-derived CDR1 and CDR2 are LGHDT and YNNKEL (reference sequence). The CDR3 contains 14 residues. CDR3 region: CASSTWEGASEAFF. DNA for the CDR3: TGTGCCAGCAGCACCTGGGAGGGGGCTTCTGAAGCTTTCTTT.

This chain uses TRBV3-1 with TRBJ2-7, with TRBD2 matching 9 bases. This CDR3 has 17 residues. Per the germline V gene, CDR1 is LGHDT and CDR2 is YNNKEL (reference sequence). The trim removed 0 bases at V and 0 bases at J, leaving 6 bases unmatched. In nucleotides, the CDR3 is TGTGCCAGCAGCCAAGATGTGCTAGCGGGGAGCTCCTACGAGCAGTACTTC. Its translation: CASSQDVLAGSSYEQYF.

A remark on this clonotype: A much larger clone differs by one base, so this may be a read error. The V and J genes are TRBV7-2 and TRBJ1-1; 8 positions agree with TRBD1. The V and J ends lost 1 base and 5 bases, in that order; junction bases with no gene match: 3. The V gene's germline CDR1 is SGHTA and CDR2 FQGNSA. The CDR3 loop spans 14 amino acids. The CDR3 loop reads CASSLEDRVTEAFF. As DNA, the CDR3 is TGTGCCAGCAGCTTAGAGGACAGGGTTACTGAAGCTTTCTTT.

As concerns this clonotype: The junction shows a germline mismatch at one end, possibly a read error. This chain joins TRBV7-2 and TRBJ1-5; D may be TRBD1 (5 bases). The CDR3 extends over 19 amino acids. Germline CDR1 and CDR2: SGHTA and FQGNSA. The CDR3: CASSLVGVRKGPNNQPPHF. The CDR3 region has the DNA TGTGCCAGCAGCTTAGTAGGAGTGAGAAAGGGGCCGAACAATCAGCCCCCGCATTTT.

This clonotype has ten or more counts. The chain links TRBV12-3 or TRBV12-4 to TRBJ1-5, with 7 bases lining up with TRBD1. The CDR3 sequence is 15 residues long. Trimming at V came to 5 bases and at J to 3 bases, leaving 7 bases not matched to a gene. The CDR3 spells CASSLTTGYNQPQHF. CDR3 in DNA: TGTGCCAGCAGTCTTACGACAGGGTACAATCAGCCCCAGCATTTT.

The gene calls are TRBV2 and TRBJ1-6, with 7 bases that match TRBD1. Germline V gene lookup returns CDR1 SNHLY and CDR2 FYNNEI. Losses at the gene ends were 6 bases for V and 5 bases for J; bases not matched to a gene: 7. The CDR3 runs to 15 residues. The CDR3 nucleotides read TGTGCCAGCAGGGCCGGGACAGCGGATAATTCACCCCTCCACTTT. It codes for CASRAGTADNSPLHF.

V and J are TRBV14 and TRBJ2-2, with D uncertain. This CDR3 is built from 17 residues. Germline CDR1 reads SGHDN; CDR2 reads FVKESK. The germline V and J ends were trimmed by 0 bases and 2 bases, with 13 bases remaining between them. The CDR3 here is CASSQESVIPNTGELFF. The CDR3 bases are TGTGCCAGCAGCCAAGAAAGTGTCATTCCAAACACCGGGGAGCTGTTTTTT.

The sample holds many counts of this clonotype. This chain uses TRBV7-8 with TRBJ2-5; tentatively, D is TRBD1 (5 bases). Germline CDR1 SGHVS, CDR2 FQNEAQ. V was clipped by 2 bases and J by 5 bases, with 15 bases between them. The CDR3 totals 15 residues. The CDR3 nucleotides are TGTGCCAGCAGCTTACCCCCTGGGCCAGGGGAGACCCAGTACTTC. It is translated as CASSLPPGPGETQYF.

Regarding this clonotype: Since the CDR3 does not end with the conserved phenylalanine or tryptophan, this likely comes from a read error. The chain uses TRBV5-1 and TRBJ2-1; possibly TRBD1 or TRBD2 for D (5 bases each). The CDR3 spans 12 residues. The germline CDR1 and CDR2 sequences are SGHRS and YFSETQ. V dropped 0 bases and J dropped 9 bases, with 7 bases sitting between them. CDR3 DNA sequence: TGCGCCAGCAGCTTGGATGGGACTGAGCAGTTCTTA. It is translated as CASSLDGTEQFL.

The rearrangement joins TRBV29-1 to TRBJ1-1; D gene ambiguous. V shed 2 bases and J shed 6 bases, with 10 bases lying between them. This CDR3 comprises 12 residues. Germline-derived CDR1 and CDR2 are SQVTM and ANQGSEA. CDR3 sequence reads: CSVENRFAEAFF. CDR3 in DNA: TGCAGCGTTGAAAATCGGTTCGCTGAAGCTTTCTTT.

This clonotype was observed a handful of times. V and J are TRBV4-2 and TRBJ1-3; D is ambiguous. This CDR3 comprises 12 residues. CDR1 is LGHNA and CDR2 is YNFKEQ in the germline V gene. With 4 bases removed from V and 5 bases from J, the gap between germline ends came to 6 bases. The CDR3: CASSPTRNTIYF. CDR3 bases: TGTGCCAGCAGCCCGACACGAAACACCATATATTTT.

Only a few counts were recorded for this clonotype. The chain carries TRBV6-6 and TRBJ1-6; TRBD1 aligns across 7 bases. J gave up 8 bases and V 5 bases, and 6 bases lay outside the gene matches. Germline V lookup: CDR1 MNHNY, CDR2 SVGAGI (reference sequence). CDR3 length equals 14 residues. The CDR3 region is CASSKQGYDSPLHF. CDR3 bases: TGTGCCAGCAGTAAACAGGGGTATGATTCACCCCTCCACTTT.

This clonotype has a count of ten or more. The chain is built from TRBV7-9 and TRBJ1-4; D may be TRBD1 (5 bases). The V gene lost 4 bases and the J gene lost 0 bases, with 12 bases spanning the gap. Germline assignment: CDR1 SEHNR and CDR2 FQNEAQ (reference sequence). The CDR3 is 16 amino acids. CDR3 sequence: CASSSNRDSTNEKLFF. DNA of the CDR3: TGTGCCAGCAGCTCGAATCGGGACTCAACTAATGAAAAACTGTTTTTT.

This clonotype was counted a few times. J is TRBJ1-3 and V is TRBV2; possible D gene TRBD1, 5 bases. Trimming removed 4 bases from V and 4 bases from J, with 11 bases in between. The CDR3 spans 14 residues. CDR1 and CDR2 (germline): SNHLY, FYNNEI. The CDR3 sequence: CASSATVSGNTIYF. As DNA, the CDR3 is TGTGCCAGCAGTGCGACAGTATCGGGAAACACCATATATTTT.

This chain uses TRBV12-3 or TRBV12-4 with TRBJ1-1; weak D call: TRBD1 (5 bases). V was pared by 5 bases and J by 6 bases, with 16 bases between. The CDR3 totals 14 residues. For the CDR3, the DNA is TGTGCCAGCAGTCTCCAGGGAGGCATCGCTGAAGCTTTCTTT. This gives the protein CASSLQGGIAEAFF.

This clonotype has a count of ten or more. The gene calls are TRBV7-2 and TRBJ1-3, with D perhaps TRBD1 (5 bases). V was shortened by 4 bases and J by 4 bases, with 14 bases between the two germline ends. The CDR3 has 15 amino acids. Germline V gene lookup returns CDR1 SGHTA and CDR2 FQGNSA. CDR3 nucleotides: TGTGCCAGCAGCTCCCGGGACTTCCTAGGAAACACCATATATTTT. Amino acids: CASSSRDFLGNTIYF.

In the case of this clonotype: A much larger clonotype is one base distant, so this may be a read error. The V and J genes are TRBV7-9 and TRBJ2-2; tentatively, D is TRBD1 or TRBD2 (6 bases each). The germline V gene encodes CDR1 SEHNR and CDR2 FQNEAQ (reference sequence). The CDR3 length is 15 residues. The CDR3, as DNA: TGTGCCAGCAGCTTGGCAGGGAACTTAAGGGGGGTGCTGTTTTTT. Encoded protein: CASSLAGNLRGVLFF.

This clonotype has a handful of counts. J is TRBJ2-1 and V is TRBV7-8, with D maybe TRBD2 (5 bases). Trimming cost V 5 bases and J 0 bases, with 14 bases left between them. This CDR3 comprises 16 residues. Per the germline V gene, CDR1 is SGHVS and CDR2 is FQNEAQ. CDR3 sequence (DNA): TGTGCCAGCAGCCCCGGGGAGCCTAGCTCCTACAATGAGCAGTTCTTC. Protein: CASSPGEPSSYNEQFF. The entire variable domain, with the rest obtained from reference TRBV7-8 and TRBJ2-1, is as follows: GAGVSQSPRYKVAKRGQDVALRCDPISGHVSLFWYQQALGQGPEFLTYFQNEAQLDKSGLPSDRFFAERPEGSVSTLKIQRTQQEDSAVYLCASSPGEPSSYNEQFFGPGTRLTVL.